The 12 T cell receptor beta chains below come from one sample, sequenced in a study of blood T cell repertoires in COVID-19. Generated by immunoSEQ multiplex PCR, the TCRdb table keeps only in-frame clones and is missing some. The table lists roughly 30,000 clones, roughly 84% of them singletons. The material sequenced was peripheral blood. The receptors derive from a man aged 65 to 79 with active COVID-19.

This sequence joins TRBV24-1 and TRBJ2-2, with 7 bases that match TRBD2. With 5 bases clipped from V and 2 bases from J, the junction kept 4 bases outside the gene matches. Germline V lookup: CDR1 KGHDR, CDR2 SFDVKD. This CDR3 has 15 residues. The CDR3 sequence is CATSALAPNTGELFF. As DNA, the CDR3 is TGTGCCACCAGTGCACTAGCGCCCAACACCGGGGAGCTGTTTTTT.

This chain's CDR3 is CASSPGDIYEQYF. CDR3 coding DNA: TGCGCCAGCAGCCCTGGGGACATTTACGAGCAGTACTTC. The chain links TRBV5-1 to TRBJ2-7; possible D gene TRBD1, 6 bases. Per the germline V gene, CDR1 is SGHRS and CDR2 is YFSETQ. V was trimmed by 4 bases and J by 4 bases, leaving 12 bases between them. The CDR3 runs 13 residues.

The chain links TRBV7-3 to TRBJ2-3; TRBD1 matches 10 bases. Germline V lookup: CDR1 SGHTA, CDR2 FQGTGA. CDR3 length: 15 residues. The V segment lost 5 bases and the J segment 0 bases; nucleotides outside the gene matches: 2. The CDR3 nucleotides read TGTGCCAGCAGCCGACAGGGGGCGAGCACAGATACGCAGTATTTT. It specifies CASSRQGASTDTQYF.

The chain carries TRBV7-2 and TRBJ2-7, with 10 nucleotides matching TRBD2. The CDR3 has 15 amino acids. Germline trimming cut 1 base from V and 1 base from J; bases unmatched to any gene: 1. Germline V CDR1 and CDR2: SGHTA, FQGNSA. CDR3 sequence reads: CASSLVAGGSYEQYF. CDR3 DNA sequence: TGTGCCAGCAGCTTAGTAGCGGGGGGATCCTACGAGCAGTACTTC. Full variable domain (outside the CDR3, taken from reference TRBV7-2 and TRBJ2-7): GAGVSQSPSNKVTEKGKDVELRCDPISGHTALYWYRQSLGQGLEFLIYFQGNSAPDKSGLPSDRFSAERTGGSVSTLTIQRTQQEDSAVYLCASSLVAGGSYEQYFGPGTRLTVT.

The V and J genes are TRBV7-2 and TRBJ1-1; D unresolved. Trimming cost V 1 base and J 10 bases, with 10 bases left between them. The CDR3 is 12 amino acids. Per the germline V gene, CDR1 is SGHTA and CDR2 is FQGNSA. CDR3 coding DNA: TGTGCCAGCAGCTTAGGAGGGCGAGTAGCTTTCTTT. This sequence encodes CASSLGGRVAFF.

This clone was recorded a few times. V is TRBV9 and J is TRBJ2-7, with 7 bases that match TRBD1. Germline CDR1 and CDR2: SGDLS and YYNGEE. There are 13 residues in the CDR3. The trim removed 0 bases at V and 6 bases at J, leaving 3 bases unmatched. CDR3 protein: CASSVGGGLEQYF. The CDR3, as DNA: TGTGCCAGCAGCGTAGGAGGGGGCCTCGAGCAGTACTTC.

The chain uses TRBV2 and TRBJ1-3; D gene unclear. Germline values: CDR1 SNHLY, CDR2 FYNNEI. The CDR3 extends over 15 amino acids. V lost 6 bases and J 0 bases, leaving 12 bases between the germline ends. CDR3 coding DNA: TGTGCCAGCAGCCTGACACCCGTCTCTGGAAACACCATATATTTT. It codes for CASSLTPVSGNTIYF.

The sample holds a few counts of this clone. This chain connects TRBV24-1 to TRBJ2-5; maybe TRBD1 (6 bases). Germline V gives CDR1 KGHDR, CDR2 SFDVKD. The CDR3 sequence is 14 residues long. The V end was cut by 3 bases, the J end by 6 bases, with 13 bases between. Here the CDR3 reads CATSDLQGSQTQYF. The CDR3 nucleotides read TGTGCCACCAGTGATCTACAGGGTAGCCAGACCCAGTACTTC.

The chain combines TRBV10-3 with TRBJ1-1; D is uncertain. V was clipped by 2 bases and J by 1 base, with 8 bases between them. Germline V gene lookup returns CDR1 ENHRY and CDR2 SYGVKD. The CDR3 runs 14 residues. CDR3 nucleotides: TGTGCCATCAGTGAGCTGCGGGAGAACACTGAAGCTTTCTTT. Amino acids: CAISELRENTEAFF.

There are a few counts of this clone. The gene calls are TRBV6-5 and TRBJ1-2; a weak D match, TRBD1 (5 bases). V gave up 4 bases and J gave up 7 bases, with 22 bases separating them. The CDR3 extends over 16 amino acids. CDR1 and CDR2 from the germline V gene are MNHEY and SVGAGI. In DNA, the CDR3 is TGTGCCAGCAGTTTCCAGTTTAACCCCCGCGGGGGTGGCTACACCTTC. This encodes CASSFQFNPRGGGYTF.

This clone turned up a few times. CDR3 amino acids: CASSLRQAVWYEQYF. The CDR3 coding sequence is TGTGCCAGCAGCTTAAGACAGGCGGTATGGTACGAGCAGTACTTC. The rearrangement uses TRBV7-2 and TRBJ2-7, with D possibly TRBD1 on 6 matching bases. V lost 2 bases and J lost 4, with 15 bases in between. CDR1 and CDR2 (germline): SGHTA, FQGNSA. The CDR3 loop spans 15 amino acids.

V gene TRBV29-1 combines with J gene TRBJ2-3, with a possible D match to TRBD1 (5 bases). Per germline, CDR1 SQVTM and CDR2 ANQGSEA. V was clipped by 4 bases and J by 1 base, with 15 bases between them. The length of the CDR3 is 15 residues. This CDR3 is CSVGPTLQGTDTQYF. For the CDR3, the DNA is TGCAGCGTTGGGCCGACTCTACAGGGCACAGATACGCAGTATTTT.